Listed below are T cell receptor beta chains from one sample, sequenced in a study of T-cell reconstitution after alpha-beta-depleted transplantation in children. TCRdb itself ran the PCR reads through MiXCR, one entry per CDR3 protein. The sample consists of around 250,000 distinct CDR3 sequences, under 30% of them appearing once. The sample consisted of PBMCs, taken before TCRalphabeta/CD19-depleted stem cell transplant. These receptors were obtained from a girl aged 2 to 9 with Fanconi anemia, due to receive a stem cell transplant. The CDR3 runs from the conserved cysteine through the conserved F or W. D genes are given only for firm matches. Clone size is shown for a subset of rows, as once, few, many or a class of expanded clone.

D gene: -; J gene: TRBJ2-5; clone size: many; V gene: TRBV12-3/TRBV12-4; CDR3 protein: CASSLTFSETQYF; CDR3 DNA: TGTGCCAGCAGCCTCACTTTCAGTGAGACCCAGTACTTC
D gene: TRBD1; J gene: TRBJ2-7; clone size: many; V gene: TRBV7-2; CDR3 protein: CASSRDSSSYEQYF; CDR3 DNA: TGTGCCAGCAGCCGGGACAGCTCGTCCTACGAGCAGTACTTC
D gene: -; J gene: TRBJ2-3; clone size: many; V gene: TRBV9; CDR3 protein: CASSVGDRGEIDTQYF; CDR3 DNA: TGTGCCAGCAGCGTAGGGGACCGAGGCGAAATAGATACGCAGTATTTT
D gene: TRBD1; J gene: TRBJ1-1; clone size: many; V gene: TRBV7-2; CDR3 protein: CASSLDRGRPEAFF; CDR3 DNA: TGTGCCAGCAGCTTAGACAGGGGGCGGCCTGAAGCTTTCTTT
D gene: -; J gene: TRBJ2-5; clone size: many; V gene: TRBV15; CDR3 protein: CATSRDRQQTQETQYF; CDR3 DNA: TGTGCCACCAGCAGAGATCGCCAGCAAACTCAAGAGACCCAGTACTTC
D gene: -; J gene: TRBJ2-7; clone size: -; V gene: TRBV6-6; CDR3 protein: CASSNQSYEQYF; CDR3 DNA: TGTGCCAGCAGTAACCAGTCCTACGAGCAGTACTTC
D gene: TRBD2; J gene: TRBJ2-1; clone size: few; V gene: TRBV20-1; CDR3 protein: CSAPKEREGPYNEQFF; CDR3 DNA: TGCAGTGCTCCGAAAGAGCGGGAGGGCCCTTACAATGAGCAGTTCTTC
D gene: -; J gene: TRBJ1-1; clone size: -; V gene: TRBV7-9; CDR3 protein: CASSLSYGRAEAEAFF; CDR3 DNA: TGTGCCAGCAGCTTATCTTATGGGAGGGCGGAGGCTGAAGCTTTCTTT
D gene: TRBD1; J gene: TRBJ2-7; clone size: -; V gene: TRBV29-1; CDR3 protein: CSVAYWGQGLHYEQYF; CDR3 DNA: TGCAGCGTTGCCTACTGGGGACAGGGGCTACACTACGAGCAGTACTTC
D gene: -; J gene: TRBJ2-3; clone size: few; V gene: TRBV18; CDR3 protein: CASSPDLNTDTQYF; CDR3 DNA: TGTGCCAGCTCACCAGACCTAAACACAGATACGCAGTATTTT
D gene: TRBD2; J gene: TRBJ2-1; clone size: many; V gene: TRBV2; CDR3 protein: CASSDPGTSGDNEQFF; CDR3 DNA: TGTGCCAGCAGTGATCCCGGGACTAGCGGCGACAATGAGCAGTTCTTC
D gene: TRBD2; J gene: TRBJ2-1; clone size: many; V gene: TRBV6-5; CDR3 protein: CASSYGTSSYNEQFF; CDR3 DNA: TGTGCCAGCAGTTACGGGACTAGCTCCTACAATGAGCAGTTCTTC
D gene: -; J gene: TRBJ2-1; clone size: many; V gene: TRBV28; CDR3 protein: CASSHGGVNEQFF; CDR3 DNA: TGTGCCAGCAGCCATGGTGGTGTCAATGAGCAGTTCTTC
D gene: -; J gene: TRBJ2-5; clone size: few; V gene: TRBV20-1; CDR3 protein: CSARDWGSLRETQYF; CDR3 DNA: TGCAGTGCTAGAGATTGGGGATCCCTACGAGAGACCCAGTACTTC
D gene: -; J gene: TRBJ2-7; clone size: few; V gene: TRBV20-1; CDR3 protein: CSASPVGQGEVEQYF; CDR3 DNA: TGCAGTGCCAGCCCAGTAGGGCAGGGGGAGGTCGAGCAGTACTTC
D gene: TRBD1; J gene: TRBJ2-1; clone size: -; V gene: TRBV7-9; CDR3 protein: CASSLVQGAPYEQFF; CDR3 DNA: TGTGCCAGCAGCTTAGTCCAGGGGGCGCCCTATGAGCAGTTCTTC
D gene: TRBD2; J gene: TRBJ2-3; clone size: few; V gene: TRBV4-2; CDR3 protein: CASSQEGRASTDTQYF; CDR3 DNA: TGTGCCAGCAGCCAAGAGGGGAGGGCTTCCACAGATACGCAGTATTTT
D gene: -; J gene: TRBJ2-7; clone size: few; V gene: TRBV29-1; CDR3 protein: CSVTKSYEQYF; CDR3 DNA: TGCAGCGTGACAAAATCCTACGAGCAGTACTTC
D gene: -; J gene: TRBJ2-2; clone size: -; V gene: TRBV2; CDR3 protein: CASSGGTANTGELFF; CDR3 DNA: TGTGCCAGCAGTGGCGGGACAGCGAACACCGGGGAGCTGTTTTTT
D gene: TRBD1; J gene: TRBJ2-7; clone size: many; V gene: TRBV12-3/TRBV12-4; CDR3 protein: CASSFRQGAYEQYF; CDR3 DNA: TGTGCCAGCAGTTTTAGACAGGGGGCCTACGAGCAGTACTTC
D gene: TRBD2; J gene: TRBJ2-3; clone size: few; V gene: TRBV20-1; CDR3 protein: CSASPSGIFTDTQYF; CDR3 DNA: TGCAGTGCTAGTCCTAGCGGGATTTTCACAGATACGCAGTATTTT
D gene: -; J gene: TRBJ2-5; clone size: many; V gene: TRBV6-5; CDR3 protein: CASRPVAPETQYF; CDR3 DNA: TGTGCCAGCAGGCCGGTCGCCCCGGAGACCCAGTACTTC